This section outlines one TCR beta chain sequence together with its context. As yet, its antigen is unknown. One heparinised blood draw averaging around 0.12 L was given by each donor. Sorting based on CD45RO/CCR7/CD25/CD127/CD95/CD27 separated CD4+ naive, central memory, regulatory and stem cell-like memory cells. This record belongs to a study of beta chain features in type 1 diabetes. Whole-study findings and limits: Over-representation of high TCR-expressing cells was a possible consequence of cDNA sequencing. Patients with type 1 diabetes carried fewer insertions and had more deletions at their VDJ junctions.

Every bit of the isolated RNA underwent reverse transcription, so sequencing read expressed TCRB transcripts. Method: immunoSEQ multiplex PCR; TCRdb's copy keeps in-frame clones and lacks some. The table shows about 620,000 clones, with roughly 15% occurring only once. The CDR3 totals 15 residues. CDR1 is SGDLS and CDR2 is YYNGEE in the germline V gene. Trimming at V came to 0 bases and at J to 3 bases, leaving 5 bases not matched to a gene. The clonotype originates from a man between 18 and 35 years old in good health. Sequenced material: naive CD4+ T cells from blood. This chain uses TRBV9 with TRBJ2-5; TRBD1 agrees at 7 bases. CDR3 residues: CASSVAGTVKETQYF. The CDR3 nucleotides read TGTGCCAGCAGCGTAGCTGGGACAGTAAAAGAGACCCAGTACTTC.